A selection of T cell receptor beta chains follows, all from one sample in a study of blood T cell repertoires in COVID-19. Profiling relied on immunoSEQ multiplex PCR, and the TCRdb table lists in-frame clones only, not all of them. Here the sample spans around 300,000 clones, about 88% being singletons. Sample: PBMCs or T cells enriched from blood (not recorded which). These TCRs come from a woman aged 45-65 years who had recovered from COVID-19. Each CDR3 is given with its conserved first and last residue. D genes are given only for firm matches. Clone size is shown for a subset of rows, as once, few, many or a class of expanded clone.

J,D,size,V,length,CDR3,DNA
TRBJ1-6,TRBD1,once,TRBV30,14,CAWSVGTGPSPLHF,TGTGCCTGGAGTGTCGGGACAGGCCCGTCACCCCTCCACTTT
TRBJ2-1,TRBD2,-,TRBV15,16,CATSGGTSGSRDEQFF,TGTGCCACCAGCGGGGGGACTAGCGGGAGTAGAGATGAGCAGTTCTTC
TRBJ1-6,TRBD1,-,TRBV18,15,CASSTGTGYNSPLHF,TGTGCCAGCTCGACTGGGACAGGTTATAATTCACCCCTCCACTTT
TRBJ2-5,-,-,TRBV5-6,15,CASSSDKLMRETQYF,TGTGCCAGCAGCTCGGACAAACTAATGCGGGAGACCCAGTACTTC
TRBJ1-1,-,-,TRBV6-5,15,CASSYVRTANTEAFF,TGTGCCAGCAGTTACGTTCGGACAGCGAACACTGAAGCTTTCTTT
TRBJ2-1,TRBD1,-,TRBV30,13,CAWDPGTGDEQFF,TGTGCCTGGGACCCGGGGACAGGGGATGAGCAGTTCTTC
TRBJ2-3,TRBD2,few,TRBV27,13,CASKVLAGDTQYF,TGTGCCAGCAAGGTACTAGCGGGAGATACGCAGTATTTT
TRBJ1-5,-,-,TRBV12-3/TRBV12-4,13,CASSLGGSQPQHF,TGTGCCAGCAGTTTGGGGGGAAGTCAGCCCCAGCATTTT
TRBJ2-7,TRBD2,few,TRBV25-1,13,CASRALLAGVEYF,TGTGCCAGCAGAGCCCTACTGGCGGGAGTGGAGTACTTC
TRBJ2-6,TRBD1,-,TRBV2,17,CASFPGQGAGGANVLTF,TGTGCCAGCTTTCCAGGACAGGGGGCGGGTGGGGCCAACGTCCTGACTTTC
TRBJ2-1,TRBD2,-,TRBV6-5,14,CATMRTSGYNEQFF,TGTGCCACCATGAGGACTAGCGGATACAATGAGCAGTTCTTC
TRBJ2-3,TRBD2,-,TRBV7-9,15,CASSYASGSADTQYF,TGTGCCAGCAGCTACGCTAGCGGGAGCGCAGATACGCAGTATTTT
TRBJ1-6,TRBD1,-,TRBV7-9,15,CASSVPGQGGSPLHF,TGTGCCAGCAGCGTGCCGGGACAGGGAGGGTCACCCCTCCACTTT
TRBJ1-3,TRBD1,-,TRBV5-8,14,CASSRTGDGNTIYF,TGTGCCAGCAGCCGGACAGGGGACGGAAACACCATATATTTT
TRBJ2-7,-,-,TRBV5-5,17,CASSFSPLQDISYEQYF,TGTGCCAGCAGTTTTTCTCCGCTCCAGGATATCTCCTACGAGCAGTACTTC
TRBJ2-7,-,-,TRBV5-1,14,CASSLGGFSYEQYF,TGCGCCAGCAGCTTAGGCGGGTTCTCCTACGAGCAGTACTTC
TRBJ1-3,-,-,TRBV28,15,CASKGGRRSGNTIYF,TGTGCCAGCAAAGGAGGACGACGCTCTGGAAACACCATATATTTT
TRBJ1-4,TRBD1,-,TRBV27,16,CASTRQGPATNEKLFF,TGTGCCAGCACCCGACAGGGGCCAGCAACTAATGAAAAACTGTTTTTT
TRBJ2-7,-,-,TRBV5-6,15,CASSWARLGSYEQYF,TGTGCCAGCAGCTGGGCTCGACTAGGTTCCTACGAGCAGTACTTC
TRBJ2-7,TRBD2,-,TRBV19,15,CASSSTSGGAYEQYF,TGTGCCAGTAGCTCAACTAGCGGGGGAGCCTACGAGCAGTACTTC
TRBJ2-5,TRBD2,-,TRBV6-2/TRBV6-3,15,CASSSGTTLQETQYF,TGTGCCAGCAGTTCTGGGACTACGCTCCAAGAGACCCAGTACTTC
TRBJ2-7,-,-,TRBV9,16,CASSVGGGTLSGEQYF,TGTGCCAGCAGCGTAGGGGGCGGGACCCTCTCGGGGGAGCAGTACTTC
TRBJ2-1,-,-,TRBV3-1/TRBV3-2,16,CASSQTGTSKYNEQFF,TGTGCCAGCAGCCAAACCGGGACATCCAAGTACAATGAGCAGTTCTTC
TRBJ2-3,-,few,TRBV6-5,13,CASSLGHTDTQYF,TGTGCCAGCAGTTTGGGCCACACAGATACGCAGTATTTT
TRBJ2-7,-,once,TRBV9,14,CASSTGLTGGEQYF,TGTGCCAGCAGCACGGGACTGACTGGGGGGGAGCAGTACTTC
TRBJ2-1,TRBD2,-,TRBV11-2,13,CASSRGLVNEQFF,TGTGCCAGCAGCCGAGGACTAGTCAATGAGCAGTTCTTC
TRBJ2-4,TRBD1,-,TRBV5-5,16,CASSETTGVTINIQYF,TGTGCCAGCAGCGAAACGACAGGGGTGACTATTAACATTCAGTACTTC
TRBJ1-5,TRBD1,-,TRBV28,13,CASSLQGDQPQHF,TGTGCCAGCAGTTTACAGGGGGATCAGCCCCAGCATTTT
TRBJ2-5,-,-,TRBV18,15,CASSPPAGLQETQYF,TGTGCCAGCTCACCACCTGCGGGGTTACAAGAGACCCAGTACTTC
TRBJ1-4,TRBD1,-,TRBV6-5,14,CASSWDRERGKLFF,TGTGCCAGCAGTTGGGACAGGGAGCGCGGAAAACTGTTTTTT
TRBJ1-2,-,-,TRBV4-3,15,CASSQDEARYYGYTF,TGCGCCAGCAGCCAAGATGAGGCCCGATACTATGGCTACACCTTC
TRBJ2-3,-,-,TRBV7-2,13,CASSLGETSTQYF,TGTGCCAGCAGCTTGGGGGAGACTAGTACGCAGTATTTT
TRBJ2-5,-,-,TRBV12-3/TRBV12-4,12,CASSLIRETQYF,TGTGCCAGCAGTTTAATCAGGGAGACCCAGTACTTC
TRBJ2-7,TRBD1,-,TRBV5-1,15,CASSLVGTGVHEQYF,TGCGCCAGCAGCTTGGTTGGGACAGGGGTACACGAGCAGTACTTC
TRBJ1-6,-,-,TRBV4-1,16,CASSHKRTGTNSPLHF,TGCGCCAGCAGCCATAAGCGGACGGGAACTAATTCACCCCTCCACTTT
TRBJ2-7,TRBD2,-,TRBV10-2,14,CASARTSGSGEQYF,TGCGCCAGCGCCCGGACTAGCGGGAGTGGCGAGCAGTACTTC
TRBJ1-3,TRBD1,-,TRBV5-4,16,CASSLELRGSGNTIYF,TGTGCCAGCAGCTTGGAACTCAGGGGGTCCGGAAACACCATATATTTT
TRBJ2-1,-,-,TRBV9,17,CASSVLPTSRKNNEQFF,TGTGCCAGCAGCGTATTACCGACTAGTCGTAAGAACAATGAGCAGTTCTTC
TRBJ1-1,-,-,TRBV7-8,15,CASSFRLRSNTEAFF,TGTGCCAGCAGCTTTCGATTGAGGTCGAACACTGAAGCTTTCTTT
TRBJ1-5,TRBD1,-,TRBV3-1/TRBV3-2,15,CASSQDLQGNQPQHF,TGTGCCAGCAGCCAAGATTTACAGGGGAATCAGCCCCAGCATTTT
TRBJ2-3,TRBD1,-,TRBV5-4,15,CASSLVQGAGDTQYF,TGTGCCAGCAGCTTGGTTCAGGGGGCAGGGGATACGCAGTATTTT
TRBJ1-5,-,-,TRBV19,16,CASSIPTATNNQPQHF,TGTGCCAGTAGTATCCCCACAGCGACTAACAATCAGCCCCAGCATTTT
TRBJ2-1,TRBD2,-,TRBV6-5,13,CASSETSGVEQFF,TGTGCCAGCAGCGAGACTAGCGGGGTTGAGCAGTTCTTC
TRBJ1-1,-,-,TRBV5-1,14,CASSLEAGRTEAFF,TGCGCCAGCAGCTTGGAGGCAGGGAGGACTGAAGCTTTCTTT
TRBJ1-1,-,-,TRBV11-3,15,CASSTMGSLNTEAFF,TGTGCCAGCAGCACCATGGGCAGCTTGAACACTGAAGCTTTCTTT
TRBJ1-4,-,-,TRBV29-1,14,CSVEEGSESEKLFF,TGCAGCGTTGAAGAGGGGAGTGAGAGTGAAAAACTGTTTTTT
TRBJ2-1,TRBD2,-,TRBV6-2/TRBV6-3,15,CASSVLAGVYNEQFF,TGTGCCAGCAGTGTACTAGCGGGAGTTTACAATGAGCAGTTCTTC
TRBJ1-5,TRBD1,-,TRBV14,14,CASSRQGGNQPQHF,TGTGCCAGCAGCCGACAGGGGGGAAATCAGCCCCAGCATTTT
TRBJ1-2,-,-,TRBV4-3,15,CASSQVMGGNYGYTF,TGCGCCAGCAGCCAGGTGATGGGGGGGAACTATGGCTACACCTTC
TRBJ1-2,TRBD1,-,TRBV30,15,CAWSTTGAQRYGYTF,TGTGCCTGGAGTACGACAGGGGCCCAAAGATATGGCTACACCTTC
TRBJ2-6,-,-,TRBV28,19,CASSPLDGRESSGANVLTF,TGTGCCAGCAGTCCTTTGGACGGGAGAGAGAGCTCTGGGGCCAACGTCCTGACTTTC
TRBJ1-4,-,-,TRBV4-3,17,CASSQDVAGRPNEKLFF,TGCGCCAGCAGCCAAGATGTGGCGGGACGTCCTAATGAAAAACTGTTTTTT
TRBJ1-1,-,once,TRBV6-2/TRBV6-3,15,CASSWGTGVNTEAFF,TGTGCCAGCAGTTGGGGGACTGGGGTCAACACTGAAGCTTTCTTT
TRBJ1-2,-,few,TRBV28,14,CASRTGIFNYGYTF,TGTGCCAGCAGAACAGGGATTTTTAACTATGGCTACACCTTC
TRBJ2-2,-,-,TRBV5-4,16,CASSLALFGNTGELFF,TGTGCCAGCAGCTTGGCTCTATTCGGGAACACCGGGGAGCTGTTTTTT
TRBJ2-5,TRBD2,-,TRBV30,15,CAWSVLAGDPETQYF,TGTGCCTGGAGTGTACTAGCGGGAGACCCAGAGACCCAGTACTTC
TRBJ2-3,-,-,TRBV9,17,CASSRGGSRVSTDTQYF,TGTGCCAGCAGCAGGGGGGGCTCCCGGGTAAGCACAGATACGCAGTATTTT